What follows are 24 T cell receptor beta chains derived from one specimen sequenced in a study of control samples from healthy donors and cancer patients. The assay was immunoSEQ multiplex PCR, and TCRdb's table has in-frame clones only and misses some. The table records around 190,000 clones, over 85% of them present only once. Specimen: blood. The receptors stem from a young man in good health.

This sequence joins TRBV27 and TRBJ2-7; 7 bases map to TRBD2. The CDR3 sequence is 14 residues long. V trimming: 4 bases; J trimming: 0 bases; junction bases outside the gene matches: 3. CDR1 and CDR2 (germline): MNHEY, SMNVEV (reference sequence). For the CDR3, the DNA is TGTGCCAGCAGTTCCCAGCGGGACTCCTACGAGCAGTACTTC. This encodes CASSSQRDSYEQYF.

The chain employs TRBV19 and TRBJ1-2; D not certain. Germline V CDR1 and CDR2: LNHDA, SQIVND (reference sequence). The CDR3 is made up of 13 amino acids. Trimming took 1 base from V and 4 from J, leaving 7 bases between them. The CDR3 bases are TGTGCCAGTAGTATAGGACGGATCTATGGCTACACCTTC. It specifies CASSIGRIYGYTF.

V and J are TRBV7-2 and TRBJ2-5, with a weak D call TRBD2 (6 bases). The germline V gene encodes CDR1 SGHTA and CDR2 FQGNSA. The germline V and J ends were trimmed by 4 bases and 3 bases, with 12 bases remaining between them. The CDR3 is 14 residues long. The CDR3 coding sequence is TGTGCCAGCAGCTCCCCGGGACTCAAAGAGACCCAGTACTTC. Protein: CASSSPGLKETQYF.

The rearrangement links TRBV11-3 to TRBJ2-1, with D possibly TRBD2 on 6 matching bases. Per the germline V gene, CDR1 is SGHNT and CDR2 is YENEEA. V lost 3 bases and J 5 bases, leaving 11 bases between the germline ends. This CDR3 has 14 residues. CDR3 coding DNA: TGTGCCAGCAGCTTCGGGCGGGGAGACAATGAGCAGTTCTTC. Translation: CASSFGRGDNEQFF.

The J gene is TRBJ1-1, the V gene TRBV11-2, with D uncertain. The V gene lost 5 bases and the J gene lost 7 bases, with 17 bases spanning the gap. The germline V gene encodes CDR1 SGHAT and CDR2 FQNNGV. This CDR3 is built from 14 residues. The CDR3, as DNA: TGTGCCAGCAGCCCCCTGATAGGGATGAGTGAAGCTTTCTTT. The encoded protein is CASSPLIGMSEAFF.

The rearrangement joins TRBV6-5 to TRBJ1-2; D may be TRBD1 (6 bases). With 9 bases removed from V and 13 bases from J, the gap between germline ends came to 18 bases. Per the germline V gene, CDR1 is MNHEY and CDR2 is SVGAGI. CDR3 length: 11 residues. This CDR3 reads CASKGQGWSTF. CDR3 DNA: TGTGCCAGTAAGGGGCAGGGGTGGAGCACCTTC.

The CDR3 protein is CASSSGRAGQPQHF. In DNA form, the CDR3 reads TGTGCCAGCAGCTCCGGCAGGGCCGGCCAGCCCCAGCATTTT. V gene TRBV7-2 combines with J gene TRBJ1-5, with a tentative D call TRBD1 (5 bases). Germline values: CDR1 SGHTA, CDR2 FQGNSA. The CDR3 is 14 amino acids. V was clipped by 4 bases and J by 7 bases, with 14 bases between them.

As regards this clone: The junction departs from germline at one end; a sequencing error may be responsible. The V gene is TRBV5-8, the J gene TRBJ1-1; unclear D gene. CDR3 length: 13 residues. Germline lookup yields CDR1 SGHTS and CDR2 YDEGEE. This CDR3 reads CASSLGENPEAFF. The CDR3 DNA is TGTGCCAGCAGCTTGGGCGAGAACCCTGAAGCTTTCTTT.

V is TRBV7-8 and J is TRBJ2-2; no firm D call. V lost 3 bases and J 5 bases, leaving 7 bases between the germline ends. This CDR3 has 13 residues. Looked up from germline, CDR1 is SGHVS and CDR2 is FQNEAQ. CDR3 protein: CASSFPWTGELFF. The CDR3 DNA reads as TGTGCCAGCAGCTTTCCTTGGACCGGGGAGCTGTTTTTT.

The rearrangement joins TRBV5-1 to TRBJ2-2; 8 bases map to TRBD2. V was pared by 3 bases and J by 0 bases, with 4 bases of the junction left unmatched. Germline CDR1 and CDR2: SGHRS and YFSETQ. The CDR3 has 16 amino acids. The CDR3 is CASSSGGTPNTGELFF. In DNA, the CDR3 is TGCGCCAGCAGCTCGGGAGGGACACCGAACACCGGGGAGCTGTTTTTT.

The CDR3, as DNA: TGCGCCAGCAGCTTGGTGTACTCTCAAAACTATGGCTACACCTTC. It translates to CASSLVYSQNYGYTF. The gene calls are TRBV5-1 and TRBJ1-2; D is uncertain. V gave up 0 bases and J gave up 2 bases, with 11 bases separating them. The CDR3 is 15 amino acids. The germline V gene has CDR1 SGHRS and CDR2 YFSETQ.

J is TRBJ1-2 and V is TRBV27, with a possible D match to TRBD1 (6 bases). Per germline, CDR1 MNHEY and CDR2 SMNVEV (reference sequence). The CDR3 length is 14 residues. Deletions cut 6 bases from V and 5 bases from J, with 16 bases between. The CDR3 DNA follows: TGTGCCAGCAGGCCCGGGGGGCAGGTATATGGCTACACCTTC. Protein sequence: CASRPGGQVYGYTF.

The CDR3: CASGDTATYEQYF. The CDR3 nucleotides are TGTGCCAGCGGGGACACGGCAACCTACGAGCAGTACTTC. V is TRBV5-4 and J is TRBJ2-7; D might be TRBD1 (6 bases). The V end lost 7 bases, the J end lost 2 bases, and 13 bases lay between the germline ends. The germline CDR1 and CDR2 sequences are SGHNT and YYREEE (reference sequence). The CDR3 spans 13 residues.

The CDR3 loop reads CSAVTGAYRYTF. The CDR3 nucleotides read TGCAGCGCTGTGACAGGAGCTTATCGCTACACCTTC. This chain joins TRBV29-1 and TRBJ1-2; maybe TRBD1 (6 bases). Deletions cut 7 bases from V and 9 bases from J, with 18 bases between. Per the germline V gene, CDR1 is SQVTM and CDR2 is ANQGSEA. This CDR3 contains 12 residues.

The chain is built from TRBV28 and TRBJ2-3; D is undetermined. The CDR3 extends over 12 amino acids. Germline CDR1 reads MDHEN; CDR2 reads SYDVKM. The ends were cut back, 10 bases at V and 0 bases at J, with 8 bases in the middle. The CDR3 nucleotides are TGTGCCACCCAAAAAAGCACAGATACGCAGTATTTT. Residues: CATQKSTDTQYF.

The chain uses TRBV6-2 or TRBV6-3 and TRBJ2-7, with TRBD2 matching over 7 bases. The CDR3 consists of 17 residues. V shed 0 bases, J shed 7 bases, and the junction held 15 bases outside the gene matches. Germline V lookup: CDR1 MNHEY, CDR2 SVGEGT. This chain's CDR3 is CASSYSSVPSGSGEQYF. The CDR3 bases are TGTGCCAGCAGTTACTCTTCCGTGCCTAGCGGCTCAGGGGAGCAGTACTTC.

The CDR3 is CATTDTFPYEQYF. In DNA, the CDR3 is TGCGCCACTACAGACACGTTCCCCTACGAGCAGTACTTC. The V gene is TRBV10-2, the J gene TRBJ2-7; D unclear. The V gene lost 10 bases and the J gene lost 2 bases, with 15 bases spanning the gap. CDR1 is WSHSY and CDR2 is SAAADI in the germline V gene. The CDR3 length is 13 residues.

The V and J genes are TRBV7-5 and TRBJ2-7. TRBV7-5 is a recognized pseudogene. The CDR3 is 10 amino acids. CDR3 in amino acids: CARSSQNLYF. CDR3 nucleotide sequence: TGTGCCAGAAGCTCCCAAAACCTGTACTTC.

The rearrangement joins TRBV6-2 or TRBV6-3 to TRBJ2-1; 8 nucleotides line up with TRBD1. Germline assignment: CDR1 MNHEY and CDR2 SVGEGT. The CDR3 loop spans 12 amino acids. J gave up 7 bases and V 5 bases, and 1 base lay outside the gene matches. This CDR3 is CASSRQGNEQFF. The DNA of the CDR3 is TGTGCCAGCAGTCGACAGGGGAATGAGCAGTTCTTC.

This chain links TRBV7-2 with TRBJ1-1; TRBD1 matches 10 bases. The CDR3 consists of 13 residues. CDR1 is SGHTA, CDR2 FQGNSA, per germline. V trimming: 6 bases; J trimming: 7 bases; junction bases outside the gene matches: 5. The CDR3 spells CASRKDRGNEAFF. The CDR3 nucleotides read TGTGCCAGCAGAAAGGACAGGGGGAATGAAGCTTTCTTT.

The CDR3 DNA sequence: TGTGCCAGCAGTCCACAGGGTACTAGGAATGAGCAGTTCTTC. Its protein is CASSPQGTRNEQFF. This chain joins TRBV11-2 and TRBJ2-1; D is possibly TRBD1 (6 bases). V was shortened by 6 bases and J by 7 bases, with 16 bases between the two germline ends. Per the germline V gene, CDR1 is SGHAT and CDR2 is FQNNGV. The CDR3 has 14 residues.

The chain recombines TRBV3-1 (or the pseudogene TRBV3-2) with TRBJ1-4, with D perhaps TRBD1 (5 bases). Trimming removed 4 bases at V and 4 bases at J, with 19 bases between. This CDR3 region has 17 residues. Germline assignment: CDR1 LGHDT and CDR2 YNNKEL (reference sequence). CDR3 bases: TGTGCCAGCAGCCTAAGAGGAGGAACAGGAGGTAATGAAAAACTGTTTTTT. Encoded protein: CASSLRGGTGGNEKLFF.

This clone was seen a single time. CDR3 coding DNA: TGTGCCAGCTCATCAGGGACCACAGATACGCAGTATTTT. Translating it yields CASSSGTTDTQYF. The chain links TRBV18 to TRBJ2-3, with D perhaps being TRBD1 or TRBD2 (5 bases each). The V gene's germline CDR1 is KGHSH and CDR2 LQKENI. Trimming stripped 5 bases from V and 2 bases from J, with 8 bases between. CDR3 length equals 13 residues.

The V and J genes are TRBV2 and TRBJ1-5, with unresolved D. Germline CDR1 SNHLY, CDR2 FYNNEI. V was pared by 6 bases and J by 1 base, with 4 bases between. This CDR3 is built from 12 residues. CDR3 sequence: CASRESNQPQHF. In DNA form, the CDR3 reads TGTGCCAGCAGGGAAAGCAATCAGCCCCAGCATTTT.